This TCR beta chain derives from a study of spatial heterogeneity in lung cancer. Whole-study results and caveats: How many expanded intratumoral alpha and beta TCRs were present tracked the tumor mutation count, which was a count of nonsynonymous mutations.

CDR3 length: 14 residues. V lost 10 bases to trimming and J lost 4 bases; unmatched junction nucleotides: 6. MiXCR, run by TCRdb on the 5' RACE reads, gives a single entry per CDR3 protein. The sample has under 15,000 distinct CDR3 sequences, about 3.2% seen once. Time point defined: sample taken at primary tumor resection. This clonotype was detected ten times or more. What it recognizes is unknown. The J gene is TRBJ2-1, the V gene TRBV12-3 or TRBV12-4, with 11 nucleotides matching TRBD1. Sequencing was performed on lung tumor tissue, taken at surgery. This clonotype was obtained from a male donor with early-stage non-small cell lung cancer. Here the CDR3 DNA reads TGTGCCATAGGACAGGGGGCCCTTTACAATGAGCAGTTCTTC. Residues: CAIGQGALYNEQFF.